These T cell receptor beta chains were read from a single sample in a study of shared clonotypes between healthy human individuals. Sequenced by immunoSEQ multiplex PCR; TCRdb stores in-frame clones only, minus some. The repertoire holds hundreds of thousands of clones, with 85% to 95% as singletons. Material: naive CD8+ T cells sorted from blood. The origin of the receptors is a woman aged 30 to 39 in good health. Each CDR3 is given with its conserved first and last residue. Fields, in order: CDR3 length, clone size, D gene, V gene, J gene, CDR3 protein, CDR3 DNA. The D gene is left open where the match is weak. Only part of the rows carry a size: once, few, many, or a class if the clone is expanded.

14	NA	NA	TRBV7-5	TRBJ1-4	CVNPHSATNEKLFF	TGTGTCAACCCCCACAGTGCAACTAATGAAAAACTGTTTTTT
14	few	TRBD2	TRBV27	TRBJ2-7	CASSSGTSGGEQYF	TGTGCCAGCAGTTCTGGGACTAGCGGAGGAGAGCAGTACTTC
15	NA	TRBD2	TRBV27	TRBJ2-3	CASRPLGLVTDTQYF	TGTGCCAGCAGACCCCTGGGACTAGTAACAGATACGCAGTATTTT
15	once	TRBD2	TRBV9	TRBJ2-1	CASSRQREGEVEQFF	TGTGCCAGCAGCCGACAGCGGGAGGGTGAGGTAGAGCAGTTCTTC
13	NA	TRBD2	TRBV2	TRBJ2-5	CASSEGGRETQYF	TGTGCCAGCAGTGAGGGGGGGAGGGAGACCCAGTACTTC
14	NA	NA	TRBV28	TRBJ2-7	CASSPTGSRYEQYF	TGTGCCAGCAGTCCAACCGGGAGCCGCTACGAGCAGTACTTC
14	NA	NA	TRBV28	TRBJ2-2	CASSFERNTGELFF	TGTGCCAGCAGTTTTGAGCGGAACACCGGGGAGCTGTTTTTT
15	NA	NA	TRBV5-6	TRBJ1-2	CASTIDAGEYYGYTF	TGTGCCAGCACCATTGACGCCGGGGAATACTATGGCTACACCTTC
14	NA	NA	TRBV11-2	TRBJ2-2	CASSWRQNTGELFF	TGTGCCAGCAGCTGGAGACAGAACACCGGGGAGCTGTTTTTT
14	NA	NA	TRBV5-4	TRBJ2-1	CASSSPTQAGEQFF	TGTGCCAGCAGCTCACCGACCCAAGCGGGTGAGCAGTTCTTC
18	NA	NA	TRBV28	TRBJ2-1	CASSLSDFTGSSYNEQFF	TGTGCCAGCAGTTTATCGGATTTTACAGGGAGCTCCTACAATGAGCAGTTCTTC
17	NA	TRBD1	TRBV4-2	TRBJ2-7	CASSLRNPGTAPNEQYF	TGTGCCAGCAGCCTACGGAACCCCGGGACAGCGCCCAACGAGCAGTACTTC
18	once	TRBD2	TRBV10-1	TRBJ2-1	CASSEPGVPSGSSGEQFF	TGCGCCAGCAGTGAGCCCGGGGTTCCTAGCGGGAGTTCTGGTGAGCAGTTCTTC